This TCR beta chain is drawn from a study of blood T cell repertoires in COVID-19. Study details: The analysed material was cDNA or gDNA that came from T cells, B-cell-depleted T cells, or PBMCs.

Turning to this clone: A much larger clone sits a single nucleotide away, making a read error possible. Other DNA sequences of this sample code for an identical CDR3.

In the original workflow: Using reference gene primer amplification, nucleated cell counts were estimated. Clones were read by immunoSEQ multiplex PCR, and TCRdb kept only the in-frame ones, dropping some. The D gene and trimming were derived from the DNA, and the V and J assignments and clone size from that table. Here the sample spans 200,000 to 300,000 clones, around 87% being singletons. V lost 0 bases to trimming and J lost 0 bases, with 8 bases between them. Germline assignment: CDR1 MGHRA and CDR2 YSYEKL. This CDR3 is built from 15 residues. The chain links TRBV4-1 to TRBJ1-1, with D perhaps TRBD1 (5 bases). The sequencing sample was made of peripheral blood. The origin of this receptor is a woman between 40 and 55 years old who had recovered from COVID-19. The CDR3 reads CASSQDPGLNTEAFF. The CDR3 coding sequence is TGCGCCAGCAGCCAAGATCCAGGGTTGAACACTGAAGCTTTCTTT.